A single sample is the source of the 3 T cell receptor beta chains below, sequenced in a study of cytomegalovirus exposure and HLA in healthy donors. The PCR had 60 Vbeta and 13 Jbeta primers. Sequenced by immunoSEQ multiplex PCR; TCRdb stores in-frame clones only, minus some. The data contain approximately 100,000 clones, roughly three quarters of them singletons. Specimen: PBMCs. The receptors come from a woman in her thirties or forties in good health and CMV-seronegative.

This clone was found once. The J gene is TRBJ2-3, the V gene TRBV30, with D maybe TRBD2 (7 bases). Germline CDR1 and CDR2: GTSNPN and SVGIG (reference sequence). Trimming cost V 2 bases and J 11 bases, with 23 bases left between them. The CDR3 extends over 15 amino acids. The CDR3 coding sequence is TGTGCCTGGAGTTCGTTGGGGGGGCCGGCCCCCGGGCAGTATTTT. Amino acid sequence: CAWSSLGGPAPGQYF.

This chain connects TRBV5-4 to TRBJ2-3; 15 positions agree with TRBD2. Germline lookup yields CDR1 SGHNT and CDR2 YYREEE (reference sequence). This CDR3 region has 18 residues. Unmatched junction bases numbered 2, after V lost 0 bases and J lost 0 bases. The CDR3 DNA sequence: TGTGCCAGCAGCTTGGGTGGGACTAGCGGGGGGAGCACAGATACGCAGTATTTT. Translating it yields CASSLGGTSGGSTDTQYF. The whole variable domain, filled in from reference TRBV5-4 and TRBJ2-3, reads ETGVTQSPTHLIKTRGQQVTLRCSSQSGHNTVSWYQQALGQGPQFIFQYYREEENGRGNFPPRFSGLQFPNYSSELNVNALELDDSALYLCASSLGGTSGGSTDTQYFGPGTRLTVL.

This clone was detected only once. The chain uses TRBV4-1 and TRBJ2-3, with 12 nucleotides matching TRBD2. Trimming at V came to 1 base and at J to 1 base, leaving 6 bases not matched to a gene. The germline gives CDR1 MGHRA, CDR2 YSYEKL. The length of the CDR3 is 18 residues. As DNA, the CDR3 is TGCGCCAGCAGCCAAGGCAAAAGACTAGCGGGGGGCACAGATACGCAGTATTTT. Translating it yields CASSQGKRLAGGTDTQYF.